The 28 T cell receptor beta chains presented below share a single source sample, sequenced in a study of neoadjuvant nivolumab and ipilimumab in lung cancer. Repertoires were generated with immunoSEQ multiplex PCR, while TCRdb's copy carries only in-frame clones and drops some. Of roughly 18,000 clones listed, around 87% were seen once; the top ten hold less than 2.5%. Sample: peripheral blood, taken before neoadjuvant nivolumab, alone or with ipilimumab. Receptors originate from an adult with non-small cell lung cancer.

The gene calls are TRBV29-1 and TRBJ1-2, with D unclear. V lost 0 bases to trimming and J lost 4 bases, with 15 bases between them. The CDR3 length is 15 residues. Germline CDR1 reads SQVTM; CDR2 reads ANQGSEA. DNA of the CDR3: TGCAGCGTTGAAGATGTCTGGGGAGGCGCCTATGGCTACACCTTC. Protein sequence: CSVEDVWGGAYGYTF. The variable domain in full, with the rest retrieved from reference TRBV29-1 and TRBJ1-2, is SAVISQKPSRDICQRGTSLTIQCQVDSQVTMMFWYRQQPGQSLTLIATANQGSEATYESGFVIDKFPISRPNLTFSTLTVSNMSPEDSSIYLCSVEDVWGGAYGYTFGSGTRLTVV.

V gene TRBV5-1 combines with J gene TRBJ2-3; TRBD2 agrees at 15 bases. The germline V gene encodes CDR1 SGHRS and CDR2 YFSETQ. V lost 5 bases to trimming and J lost 4 bases; unmatched junction nucleotides: 8. The CDR3 runs to 17 residues. In DNA form, the CDR3 reads TGCGCCAGCAGTCCCGGACTAGCGGGAGGGCCTGCAGATACGCAGTATTTT. Its translation is CASSPGLAGGPADTQYF.

This clone was recorded a few times. The chain joins TRBV2 to TRBJ2-1; 11 bases line up with TRBD2. Germline CDR1 SNHLY, CDR2 FYNNEI. This CDR3 has 15 residues. V shed 8 bases and J 7 bases; nucleotides not matched to a gene: 10. The DNA of the CDR3 is TGTGCCAGCTCAGTAACTAGCGGGAGAGGGAATGAGCAGTTCTTC. Translating it yields CASSVTSGRGNEQFF.

The chain recombines TRBV6-5 with TRBJ2-1; 13 bases are shared with TRBD2. The germline V gene has CDR1 MNHEY and CDR2 SVGAGI. This CDR3 has 14 residues. Losses at the gene ends were 9 bases for V and 7 bases for J; bases not matched to a gene: 6. In DNA form, the CDR3 reads TGTGCCAGTACCGGGACTAGCGGGACGAATGAGCAGTTCTTC. Translating gives CASTGTSGTNEQFF.

This chain connects TRBV10-3 to TRBJ1-1; D gene uncertain. V lost 4 bases and J lost 1, with 7 bases in between. The V gene's germline CDR1 is ENHRY and CDR2 SYGVKD. This CDR3 contains 13 residues. The chain's CDR3 is CAISVGQNTEAFF. The CDR3, as DNA: TGTGCCATCAGTGTTGGGCAGAACACTGAAGCTTTCTTT.

The J gene is TRBJ1-1, the V gene TRBV11-2; no reliable D call. From germline, CDR1 is SGHAT and CDR2 FQNNGV. The CDR3 length is 15 residues. The ends were cut back, 2 bases at V and 1 base at J, with 11 bases in the middle. The CDR3 loop is CASSLSAGRNTEAFF. In DNA, the CDR3 is TGTGCCAGCAGCTTATCGGCCGGGAGGAACACTGAAGCTTTCTTT.

This sequence joins TRBV2 and TRBJ1-1; D gene unclear. Germline V gives CDR1 SNHLY, CDR2 FYNNEI. The CDR3 extends over 13 amino acids. Trimming shortened V by 3 bases and J by 3 bases, and 8 bases separated the two germline ends. The CDR3 DNA follows: TGTGCCAGCAGTGATCTCGGTTACACTGAAGCTTTCTTT. This sequence encodes CASSDLGYTEAFF.

The chain's CDR3 is CASSKGLAYEQYF. As DNA, the CDR3 is TGTGCCAGCAGCAAGGGACTAGCCTACGAGCAGTACTTC. The chain carries TRBV14 and TRBJ2-7; 8 positions agree with TRBD2. V lost 5 bases and J lost 2; bases outside the gene matches: 2. The CDR3 extends over 13 amino acids. In germline, CDR1 is SGHDN, CDR2 FVKESK.

In its sample, this clone is large. V gene TRBV7-3 combines with J gene TRBJ2-1; D unclear. Germline V gene lookup returns CDR1 SGHTA and CDR2 FQGTGA. V lost 2 bases and J lost 6, with 8 bases in between. The CDR3 is made up of 13 amino acids. The CDR3 nucleotides read TGTGCCAGCAGCTTATCTGAGCTCAATGAGCAGTTCTTC. It is translated as CASSLSELNEQFF.

The sample holds one count of this clone. This sequence joins TRBV15 and TRBJ2-5, with a tentative D call TRBD2 (5 bases). The CDR3 is made up of 14 amino acids. V was pared by 8 bases and J by 2 bases, with 15 bases between. From germline, CDR1 is LNHNV and CDR2 YYDKDF (reference sequence). For the CDR3, the DNA is TGTGCCACCTGTGAGGGAGTAGGGCAAGAGACCCAGTACTTC. The encoded protein is CATCEGVGQETQYF.

V usage is TRBV5-1 and J usage is TRBJ2-3; 7 bases agree with TRBD2. Germline CDR1 reads SGHRS; CDR2 reads YFSETQ. V trimming: 4 bases; J trimming: 3 bases; junction bases outside the gene matches: 11. The CDR3 covers 16 residues. The CDR3 DNA follows: TGCGCCAGCAGCCCTTTCGCGCGGGAGAGGACAGATACGCAGTATTTT. Its translation is CASSPFARERTDTQYF.

The rearrangement joins TRBV7-3 to TRBJ2-2; 9 bases align to TRBD1. The germline V gene has CDR1 SGHTA and CDR2 FQGTGA. The CDR3 contains 14 residues. V was pared by 4 bases and J by 7 bases, with 4 bases of the junction left unmatched. CDR3 amino acids: CASSYRGLGGELFF. The CDR3 bases are TGTGCCAGCAGCTACAGGGGGCTGGGCGGGGAGCTGTTTTTT. Based on the CDR3 plus reference TRBV7-3 and TRBJ2-2, the full variable domain is GAGVSQTPSNKVTEKGKYVELRCDPISGHTALYWYRQSLGQGPEFLIYFQGTGAADDSGLPNDRFFAVRPEGSVSTLKIQRTERGDSAVYLCASSYRGLGGELFFGEGSRLTVL.

The rearrangement uses TRBV29-1 and TRBJ2-3; 7 bases map to TRBD2. The germline CDR1 and CDR2 sequences are SQVTM and ANQGSEA. The CDR3 totals 15 residues. The V gene end was trimmed by 4 bases and the J gene end by 4 bases; junction bases not matched to a gene: 11. The CDR3 nucleotides read TGCAGCGTTGGCGGGGGAGGCCGGCAGGCAGATACGCAGTATTTT. Translated, it gives CSVGGGGRQADTQYF.

CDR3 amino acids: CASSPIGRETQYF. In nucleotides, the CDR3 is TGTGCCAGCAGCCCCATAGGGCGAGAGACCCAGTACTTC. This sequence joins TRBV11-2 and TRBJ2-5; D unclear. Per germline, CDR1 SGHAT and CDR2 FQNNGV. The CDR3 is 13 residues long. Trimming left V 5 bases short and J 4 bases short, with 11 bases between.

J is TRBJ2-7 and V is TRBV18, with D unresolved. The CDR3 covers 14 residues. Looked up from germline, CDR1 is KGHSH and CDR2 is LQKENI. Trimming took 2 bases from V and 5 from J, leaving 13 bases between them. The CDR3 spells CASSPKGAGDEQYF. For the CDR3, the DNA is TGTGCCAGCTCACCAAAGGGTGCTGGGGACGAGCAGTACTTC.

The table lists this clone with a count of one. The J gene is TRBJ2-1, the V gene TRBV4-1; the match to TRBD2 covers 11 bases. With V trimmed by 0 bases and J by 4 bases, 5 bases remained unmatched. Germline V gene lookup returns CDR1 MGHRA and CDR2 YSYEKL. This CDR3 contains 17 residues. The CDR3, as DNA: TGCGCCAGCAGCCAAGAACTAGCGGGAGTGGGTTACAATGAGCAGTTCTTC. Translation gives CASSQELAGVGYNEQFF.

This clone was found once. This chain uses TRBV6-5 with TRBJ2-7; maybe TRBD2 (6 bases). Trimming pared 8 bases from V and 6 bases from J, leaving 11 bases between. Germline V gene data show CDR1 as MNHEY and CDR2 as SVGAGI. The CDR3 length is 11 residues. CDR3 sequence: CASHLGGEQYF. The CDR3 bases are TGTGCCAGCCATTTGGGGGGCGAGCAGTACTTC.

This clone was seen a single time. V gene TRBV6-5 combines with J gene TRBJ2-7; tentatively, D is TRBD2 (5 bases). V gave up 2 bases and J gave up 7 bases, with 15 bases separating them. The germline V gene encodes CDR1 MNHEY and CDR2 SVGAGI. CDR3 size: 14 residues. The CDR3 sequence: CASSYDGRRPEQYF. The CDR3 DNA is TGTGCCAGCAGTTACGACGGACGGAGGCCAGAGCAGTACTTC.

The rearrangement joins TRBV5-4 to TRBJ2-1; D perhaps matches TRBD2 (5 bases). The germline V and J ends were trimmed by 4 bases and 4 bases, with 15 bases remaining between them. The length of the CDR3 is 15 residues. Per germline, CDR1 SGHNT and CDR2 YYREEE (reference sequence). The CDR3, as DNA: TGTGCCAGCAGCCTAGTAGGACTGGAATACAATGAGCAGTTCTTC. Protein sequence: CASSLVGLEYNEQFF.

The chain uses TRBV19 and TRBJ1-5; possibly TRBD1 for D (5 bases). Germline-derived CDR1 and CDR2 are LNHDA and SQIVND (reference sequence). The CDR3 consists of 16 residues. V shed 2 bases and J shed 1 base, with 12 bases lying between them. The CDR3 here is CASSIWGLGSNQPQHF. Here the CDR3 DNA reads TGTGCCAGTAGTATATGGGGCCTCGGGAGCAATCAGCCCCAGCATTTT.

In this sample, this clone turned up a few times. The chain uses TRBV19 and TRBJ2-6; TRBD2 matches 7 bases. With V trimmed by 5 bases and J by 2 bases, 6 bases remained unmatched. The CDR3 has 16 residues. In germline, CDR1 is LNHDA, CDR2 SQIVND (reference sequence). The DNA of the CDR3 is TGTGCCAGTAGTGTGGGGACTACCACTGGGGCCAACGTCCTGACTTTC. This gives the protein CASSVGTTTGANVLTF.

A remark on this clone: This CDR3 is missing its conserved last phenylalanine or tryptophan, likely due to a read error. The chain couples TRBV30 to TRBJ2-7; 11 positions match TRBD2. V shed 8 bases, J shed 7 bases, and the junction held 7 bases outside the gene matches. The CDR3 is 12 amino acids. The germline CDR1 and CDR2 sequences are GTSNPN and SVGIG (reference sequence). The CDR3 bases are TGTGCCCTAGCGGGAGGTCCGCGAGAGCAGTACATC. This translates into CALAGGPREQYI.

The V call is TRBV11-3, the J call TRBJ1-5, with 7 bases fitting TRBD1. Trimming at V came to 5 bases and at J to 9 bases, leaving 7 bases not matched to a gene. The germline V gene encodes CDR1 SGHNT and CDR2 YENEEA. There are 13 residues in the CDR3. CDR3 amino acids: CASSPTGNPPQHF. CDR3 sequence (DNA): TGTGCCAGCAGCCCGACAGGGAACCCGCCCCAGCATTTT.

The rearrangement links TRBV18 to TRBJ2-3, with a tentative D call TRBD2 (5 bases). The CDR3 is 15 residues long. V was shortened by 2 bases and J by 0 bases, with 9 bases between the two germline ends. The germline CDR1 and CDR2 sequences are KGHSH and LQKENI. The CDR3: CASSPARTSTDTQYF. In DNA form, the CDR3 reads TGTGCCAGCTCACCAGCTAGGACTAGCACAGATACGCAGTATTTT.

The chain's CDR3 is CASSLGASGTYEQYF. CDR3 coding DNA: TGTGCCAGCAGCTTAGGGGCTAGCGGTACCTACGAGCAGTACTTC. The V and J genes are TRBV7-2 and TRBJ2-7, with TRBD2 matching 7 bases. Trimming at V came to 1 base and at J to 2 bases, leaving 5 bases not matched to a gene. Germline lookup yields CDR1 SGHTA and CDR2 FQGNSA. This CDR3 has 15 residues.

The rearrangement joins TRBV5-4 to TRBJ2-7, with 10 bases identical to TRBD1. With V trimmed by 4 bases and J by 5 bases, 6 bases remained unmatched. Germline loops: CDR1 SGHNT, CDR2 YYREEE (reference sequence). This CDR3 has 14 residues. The CDR3 spells CASSAGTGEDEQYF. CDR3 bases: TGTGCCAGCAGCGCCGGGACAGGGGAGGACGAGCAGTACTTC.

CDR3 loop: CASSSGGLSYEQYF. The CDR3 bases are TGTGCCAGCAGTTCCGGCGGACTATCCTACGAGCAGTACTTC. The chain uses TRBV27 and TRBJ2-7; D is possibly TRBD2 (6 bases). Germline V gives CDR1 MNHEY, CDR2 SMNVEV (reference sequence). Between the trimmed V and J ends, which lost 4 bases and 1 base, there was a span of 11 bases. CDR3 size: 14 residues.

V gene TRBV29-1 combines with J gene TRBJ2-3; D might be TRBD1 or TRBD2, each matching 5 bases. Germline assignment: CDR1 SQVTM and CDR2 ANQGSEA. The CDR3 extends over 12 amino acids. The ends were cut back, 6 bases at V and 5 bases at J, with 12 bases in the middle. The CDR3 spells CSVERDGDTQYF. In DNA form, the CDR3 reads TGCAGCGTGGAAAGGGACGGAGATACGCAGTATTTT.